Listed below are T cell receptor beta chains from one sample, sequenced in a study of shared clonotypes between healthy human individuals. Data came from immunoSEQ multiplex PCR; TCRdb stores just in-frame clones and leaves some out. The sample contains more than 2,000,000 clones, roughly 92% of which appear only once. Sequencing was carried out using naive CD4+ T cells sorted from blood. Every receptor here comes from a man between 18 and 29 years old in good health. CDR3s include the opening cysteine and the closing phenylalanine or tryptophan. Fields, in order: CDR3 protein, CDR3 DNA, V gene, D gene, clone size, J gene. The D gene is left open where the match is weak. Some rows mark clone size as missing; the rest say once, few, many or name a class of expanded clone.

CASSEGGGGTDTQYF TGTGCCAGCAGCGAGGGTGGAGGTGGCACAGATACGCAGTATTTT TRBV9 . . TRBJ2-3
CASTQSVAGELFF TGTGCCAGCACCCAAAGCGTCGCCGGGGAGCTGTTTTTT TRBV6-6 . . TRBJ2-2
CAVRGGALNTGELFF TGTGCAGTACGGGGAGGGGCTCTTAACACCGGGGAGCTGTTTTTT TRBV30 TRBD2 . TRBJ2-2
CASRGGSSGANVLTF TGTGCCAGCAGGGGCGGAAGTTCTGGGGCCAACGTCCTGACTTTC TRBV6-5 . once TRBJ2-6
CASSIRQSYGYTF TGTGCCAGCAGTATCCGACAGTCCTATGGCTACACCTTC TRBV6-1 . . TRBJ1-2
CASSLGTQYF TGTGCCAGCAGCTTGGGTACGCAGTATTTT TRBV11-2 . . TRBJ2-3
CASSQSSGGIGSPLHF TGTGCCAGCAGCCAATCTTCAGGGGGCATAGGTTCACCCCTCCACTTT TRBV16 TRBD1 . TRBJ1-6
CASRPAYSSRGASYEQYF TGTGCAAGTCGCCCCGCCTACTCTTCCAGGGGAGCCTCCTACGAGCAGTACTTC TRBV12-2 . . TRBJ2-7
CASSASGGLSYEQYF TGTGCCAGCAGCGCGTCGGGGGGACTTTCGTACGAGCAGTACTTC TRBV11-2 TRBD2 . TRBJ2-7
CASSSAPATNEKLFF TGTGCCAGCAGCTCCGCTCCCGCAACTAATGAAAAACTGTTTTTT TRBV13 . . TRBJ1-4
CASKDTGELFF TGTGCCAGCAAGGACACCGGGGAGCTGTTTTTT TRBV2 . . TRBJ2-2
CASSEPRTVTNNEKLFF TGTGCCAGCAGTGAACCCCGGACCGTGACCAATAATGAAAAACTGTTTTTT TRBV6-1 . once TRBJ1-4
CASSPSGGAVTDTQYF TGTGCCAGCAGCCCTAGCGGGGGGGCGGTCACAGATACGCAGTATTTT TRBV7-2 TRBD2 . TRBJ2-3
CASSPSLAGNNEQFF TGTGCCAGCAGCCCATCCTTAGCGGGCAACAATGAGCAGTTCTTC TRBV6-5 TRBD2 . TRBJ2-1
CASSLSSRTGNEKLFF TGTGCCAGCAGTCTTTCTAGTAGGACAGGGAATGAAAAACTGTTTTTT TRBV2 TRBD1 . TRBJ1-4
CAIRGGGGIHEQFF TGTGCCATCAGGGGCGGCGGGGGGATCCATGAGCAGTTCTTC TRBV10-3 TRBD2 . TRBJ2-1
CASSLTGFKRNTEAFF TGTGCCAGCTCGCTTACAGGGTTCAAAAGGAACACTGAAGCTTTCTTT TRBV18 . . TRBJ1-1
CASSLGDSSYEQYF TGCGCCAGCAGCTTGGGCGACAGCTCCTACGAGCAGTACTTC TRBV5-1 . . TRBJ2-7
CASSEDIQETQYF TGCGCCAGCAGCGAGGATATTCAAGAGACCCAGTACTTC TRBV23-1 . . TRBJ2-5
CASSSGTGDQETQYF TGTGCCAGCAGCTCAGGAACAGGGGACCAAGAGACCCAGTACTTC TRBV11-3 TRBD1 . TRBJ2-5
CASSYWGSGQNIQYF TGTGCCAGCAGTTACTGGGGGAGCGGGCAAAACATTCAGTACTTC TRBV6-5 . . TRBJ2-4
CASSPRTGVFEQYF TGTGCCAGCAGCCCCAGGACAGGGGTATTCGAGCAGTACTTC TRBV9 TRBD1 . TRBJ2-7
CASSLAGITDTQYF TGTGCCAGCAGCTTAGCGGGGATCACAGATACGCAGTATTTT TRBV14 TRBD2 . TRBJ2-3
CASSQAGLRSYEQYF TGTGCCAGTAGTCAAGCAGGGTTAAGGTCCTACGAGCAGTACTTC TRBV19 . . TRBJ2-7
CASSLGTGLNEQYF TGCGCCAGCAGCCTCGGGACAGGGCTAAACGAGCAGTACTTC TRBV5-1 TRBD1 . TRBJ2-7
CASSQDRGRGEVSEKLFF TGCGCCAGCAGCCAAGACCGCGGCCGGGGGGAAGTGAGTGAAAAACTGTTTTTT TRBV4-3 . . TRBJ1-4
CASSPVGYGYTF TGTGCCAGCAGCCCCGTCGGCTATGGCTACACCTTC TRBV6-6 . . TRBJ1-2
CASSAGAYGDQPQHF TGTGCCAGCTCAGCAGGGGCCTATGGGGATCAGCCCCAGCATTTT TRBV18 . . TRBJ1-5
CASSLGVGAEAFF TGTGCCAGCAGCCTCGGTGTAGGTGCTGAAGCTTTCTTT TRBV5-4 . . TRBJ1-1
CASSLLAAGVTDTQYF TGCGCCAGCAGCTTATTAGCCGCGGGGGTCACAGATACGCAGTATTTT TRBV5-1 TRBD2 . TRBJ2-3
CANRGAGGNEQFF TGTGCCAACCGGGGGGCCGGGGGGAATGAGCAGTTCTTC TRBV2 . . TRBJ2-1
CATSQSGVAKNIQYF TGTGCCACCAGCCAATCTGGGGTAGCCAAAAACATTCAGTACTTC TRBV15 . . TRBJ2-4
CASSPWDRVYEQYF TGTGCCAGCTCACCATGGGACCGGGTCTACGAGCAGTACTTC TRBV18 . . TRBJ2-7
CASNPTGGRLYTEAFF TGTGCCAGTAACCCGACAGGGGGGAGGTTATACACTGAAGCTTTCTTT TRBV19 TRBD1 . TRBJ1-1
CASTLGTNEQYF TGTGCCAGCACACTGGGGACAAACGAGCAGTACTTC TRBV5-6 . . TRBJ2-7
CASSGGQARYYEQYF TGTGCCAGCAGTGGGGGACAGGCAAGGTACTACGAGCAGTACTTC TRBV2 TRBD1 . TRBJ2-7
CASSQVWLAGPSGANVLTF TGTGCCAGCAGCCAAGTGTGGCTAGCGGGACCCTCTGGGGCCAACGTCCTGACTTTC TRBV7-2 TRBD2 . TRBJ2-6
CASSDTIGANVLTF TGTGCCAGCAGTGACACTATTGGGGCCAACGTCCTGACTTTC TRBV6-4 . . TRBJ2-6
CASGLVQGDYGYTF TGTGCTAGTGGTTTGGTACAGGGGGACTATGGCTACACCTTC TRBV12-5 TRBD1 . TRBJ1-2